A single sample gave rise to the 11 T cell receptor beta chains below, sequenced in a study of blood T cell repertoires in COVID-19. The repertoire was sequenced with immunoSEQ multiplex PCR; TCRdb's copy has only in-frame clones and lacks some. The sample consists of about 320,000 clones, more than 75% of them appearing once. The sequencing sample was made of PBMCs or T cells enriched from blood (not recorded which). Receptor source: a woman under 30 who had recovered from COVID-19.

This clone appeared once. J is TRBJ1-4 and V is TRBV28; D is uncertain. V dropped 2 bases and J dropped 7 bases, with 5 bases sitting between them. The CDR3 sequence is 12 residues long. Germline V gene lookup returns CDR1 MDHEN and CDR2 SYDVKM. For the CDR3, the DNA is TGTGCCAGCAGTTTACTAGGTGAAAAACTGTTTTTT. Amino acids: CASSLLGEKLFF.

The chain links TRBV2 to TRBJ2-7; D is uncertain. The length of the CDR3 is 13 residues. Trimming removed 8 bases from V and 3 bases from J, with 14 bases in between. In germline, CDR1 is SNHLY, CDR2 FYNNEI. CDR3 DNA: TGTGCCAGCGGGCTTCAGGCCTACTACGAGCAGTACTTC. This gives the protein CASGLQAYYEQYF.

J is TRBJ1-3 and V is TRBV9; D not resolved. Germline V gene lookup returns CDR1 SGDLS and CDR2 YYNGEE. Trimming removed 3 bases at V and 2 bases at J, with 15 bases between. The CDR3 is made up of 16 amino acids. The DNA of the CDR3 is TGTGCCAGCAGCGGGGTAAGCGTGGATCCTGGAAACACCATATATTTT. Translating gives CASSGVSVDPGNTIYF. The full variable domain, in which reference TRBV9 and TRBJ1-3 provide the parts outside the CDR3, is DSGVTQTPKHLITATGQRVTLRCSPRSGDLSVYWYQQSLDQGLQFLIQYYNGEERAKGNILERFSAQQFPDLHSELNLSSLELGDSALYFCASSGVSVDPGNTIYFGEGSWLTVV.

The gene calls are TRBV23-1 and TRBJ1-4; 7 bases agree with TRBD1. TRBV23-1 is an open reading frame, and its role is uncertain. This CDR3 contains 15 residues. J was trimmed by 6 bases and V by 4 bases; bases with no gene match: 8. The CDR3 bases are TGCGCCAGCAGTCCCGAGACAGGGCGTTATGAAAAACTGTTTTTT. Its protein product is CASSPETGRYEKLFF.

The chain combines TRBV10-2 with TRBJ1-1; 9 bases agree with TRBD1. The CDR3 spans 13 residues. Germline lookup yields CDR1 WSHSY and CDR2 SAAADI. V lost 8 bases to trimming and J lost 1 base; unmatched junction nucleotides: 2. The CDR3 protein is CASGGQGNTEAFF. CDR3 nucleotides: TGCGCCAGCGGGGGACAGGGGAACACTGAAGCTTTCTTT.

The CDR3 nucleotides are TGTGCCAGCAGCTATCCGACGGACAGCATGAACACTGAAGCTTTCTTT. Translated: CASSYPTDSMNTEAFF. V gene TRBV7-9 combines with J gene TRBJ1-1, with a tentative D call TRBD1 (6 bases). CDR1 and CDR2 (germline): SEHNR, FQNEAQ (reference sequence). Between the trimmed V and J ends, which lost 4 bases and 0 bases, there was a span of 15 bases. This CDR3 contains 16 residues.

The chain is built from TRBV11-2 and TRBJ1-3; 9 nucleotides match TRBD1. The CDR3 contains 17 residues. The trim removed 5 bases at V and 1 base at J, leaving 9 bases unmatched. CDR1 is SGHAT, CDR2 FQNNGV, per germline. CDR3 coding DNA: TGTGCCAGCAGCCTGGGGCCGGGACAGGGATCTGGAAACACCATATATTTT. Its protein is CASSLGPGQGSGNTIYF.

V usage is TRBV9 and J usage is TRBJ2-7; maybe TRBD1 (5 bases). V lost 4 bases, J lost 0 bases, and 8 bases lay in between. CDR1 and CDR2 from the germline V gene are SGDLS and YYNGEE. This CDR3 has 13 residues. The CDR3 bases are TGTGCCAGCAGCATGGGGCCCTCCTACGAGCAGTACTTC. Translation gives CASSMGPSYEQYF.

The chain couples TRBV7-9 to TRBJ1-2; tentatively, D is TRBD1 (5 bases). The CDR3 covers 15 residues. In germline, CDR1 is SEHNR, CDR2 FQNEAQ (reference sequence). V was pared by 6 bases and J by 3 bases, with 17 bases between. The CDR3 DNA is TGTGCCAGCAGTCCCGTTGACAGAATCCACTATGGCTACACCTTC. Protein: CASSPVDRIHYGYTF.

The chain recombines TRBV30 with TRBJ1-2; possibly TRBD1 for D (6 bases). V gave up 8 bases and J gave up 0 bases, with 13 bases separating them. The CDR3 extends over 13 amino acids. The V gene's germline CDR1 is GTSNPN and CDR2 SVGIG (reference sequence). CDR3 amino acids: CARTGTSNYGYTF. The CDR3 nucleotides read TGTGCCCGAACTGGGACATCTAACTATGGCTACACCTTC.

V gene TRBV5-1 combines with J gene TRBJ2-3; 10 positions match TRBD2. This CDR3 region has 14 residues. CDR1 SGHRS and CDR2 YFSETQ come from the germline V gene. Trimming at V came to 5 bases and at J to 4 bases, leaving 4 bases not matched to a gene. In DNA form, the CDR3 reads TGCGCCAGCAGAGCTAGCGGGAGTGCAGATACGCAGTATTTT. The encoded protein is CASRASGSADTQYF.